This TCR beta chain came from a study of Ad26.COV2.S vaccination and SARS-CoV-2 variants. V lost 5 bases to trimming and J lost 5 bases; unmatched junction nucleotides: 5. The CDR3 covers 15 residues. Per germline, CDR1 LNHDA and CDR2 SQIVND (reference sequence). Whole-study results and caveats: From the TCR breadth and depth analyses, total T cell responses may have been underestimated. Individuals receiving vaccine had higher spike-specific TCR breadth than placebo recipients did.

Noted treatment: roughly 18 received Ad26.COV2.S at low or high dose, single or two shots; several received placebo; per-sample allocation not given. Samples were taken on day 63 after the first vaccine or placebo injection. The method was immunoSEQ multiplex PCR; TCRdb's version includes in-frame clones alone and lacks a portion of them. The sample lists about 350,000 clones, approximately 81% occurring once. Only one count was recorded for this clone. Its antigen remains unknown. This sample comprised peripheral blood, obtained in a trial of Ad26.COV2.S vaccine versus placebo. The V and J genes are TRBV19 and TRBJ2-3; 12 bases fit TRBD2. The TCR was taken from a person between 18 and 60 years old who received the Ad26.COV2.S COVID-19 vaccine or a placebo. The CDR3 loop is CASSQLAGGKDTQYF. The CDR3 DNA reads as TGTGCCAGTAGTCAACTAGCGGGAGGAAAAGATACGCAGTATTTT.